Below, 10 T cell receptor beta chains from the same sample are listed, as sequenced in a study of tumor-infiltrating lymphocytes in oesophageal squamous cell carcinoma. MiXCR, applied by TCRdb to the PCR reads, yields one record per CDR3 protein. Here the sample spans roughly 20,000 distinct CDR3 sequences, roughly 37% being singletons. Sequencing was done on a sample of blood. The receptors were gathered from a male donor with esophageal squamous cell carcinoma.

This clonotype was seen many times. The rearrangement uses TRBV20-1 and TRBJ2-5; D not certain. V lost 3 bases and J lost 6, with 11 bases in between. The germline gives CDR1 DFQATT, CDR2 SNEGSKA (reference sequence). This CDR3 comprises 12 residues. CDR3 nucleotides: TGCAGTGCTAGCGGTGGGCCTAAGACCCAGTACTTC. Translating gives CSASGGPKTQYF.

This clonotype was observed a few times. The chain employs TRBV20-1 and TRBJ2-4; TRBD2 matches at 10 bases. The DNA end favors TRBJ2-5, so the J call may be wrong. Germline-derived CDR1 and CDR2 are DFQATT and SNEGSKA (reference sequence). This CDR3 has 18 residues. This chain's CDR3 is CSASAPLWLAGARETQYF. DNA for the CDR3: TGCAGTGCTAGTGCCCCCCTCTGGCTAGCGGGGGCCAGGGAGACCCAGTACTTC.

This clonotype was detected ten times or more. Since a much larger clone is just one base distant, this may be a read error. The rearrangement links TRBV12-3 or TRBV12-4 to TRBJ2-5; either TRBD1 or TRBD2 may fit D (6 bases each). The length of the CDR3 is 13 residues. Trimming stripped 8 bases from V and 11 bases from J, with 21 bases between. CDR3 sequence reads: CASQRSGAGEQYF. DNA for the CDR3: TGTGCCAGCCAACGGTCGGGGGCTGGTGAGCAGTACTTC.

Worth noting for this clonotype: It is likely a read error, because the conserved phenylalanine at the end of the CDR3 is missing. Because the CDR3's place on the DNA is in doubt, the DNA is left out and the CDR3 is given as listed by TCRdb. This sequence joins TRBV7-3 and TRBJ1-1; the table's TRBD1 call for D was not verified on the DNA. Looked up from germline, CDR1 is SGHTA and CDR2 is FQGTGA. The CDR3 totals 19 residues, both ends included. Here the CDR3 reads CASSSLLSGEPTMSSTSGQ.

Points on this clonotype: No DNA is shown, since the ends of the CDR3 on it are uncertain; the CDR3 is the one TCRdb lists. The rearrangement links TRBV5-3 to TRBJ2-6; no DNA check was done on the table's D call, TRBD1. TRBV5-3 belongs to the ORF category, with a function that is uncertain. Termini included, the CDR3 measures 16 amino acids. The CDR3: CARSLRQGDGGLHLRF.

This clonotype appeared a few times. Without the conserved terminal phenylalanine or tryptophan, this CDR3 likely stems from a read error. No DNA is shown, since the ends of the CDR3 on it are uncertain; the CDR3 is the one TCRdb lists. This chain links TRBV7-6 with TRBJ2-1; the listed D gene, TRBD2, was not tested against the DNA. The CDR3 adds up to 18 amino acids, both ends counted. Germline assignment: CDR1 SGHVS and CDR2 FNYEAQ. The CDR3 loop is CASSSGSGQGPYEQYFGN.

On this clonotype itself: The junction and the germline gene differ at one end; a read error may be behind it. The chain recombines TRBV2 with TRBJ2-1; 12 nucleotides agree with TRBD2. CDR1 SNHLY and CDR2 FYNNEI come from the germline V gene. The CDR3 covers 15 residues. CDR3 sequence: CANRLRTSGETEQLF. The CDR3 DNA reads TGTGCCAACAGACTTCGGACTAGCGGGGAGACTGAGCAGCTCTTC.

The chain carries TRBV12-3 or TRBV12-4 and TRBJ1-1; tentatively, D is TRBD1 (6 bases). The DNA end is a closer match to TRBJ2-2, so the J assignment may be wrong. The CDR3 is made up of 12 amino acids. The CDR3 region is CASSQGTGELFF. In DNA form, the CDR3 reads TGTGCCAGCAGTCAGGGGACCGGGGAGCTGTTTTTT.

The chain joins TRBV7-2 to TRBJ1-2; 10 bases align to TRBD1. The J segment lost 6 bases and the V segment lost 5 bases, leaving 6 bases of the junction unmatched. Germline assignment: CDR1 SGHTA and CDR2 FQGNSA. This CDR3 contains 14 residues. The CDR3 DNA sequence: TGTGCCAGCAGCATGGGACAGGGGCTCGATGGCTACACCTTC. It specifies CASSMGQGLDGYTF.

The chain recombines TRBV11-2 with TRBJ1-1; D might be TRBD1 (5 bases). Trimming shortened V by 5 bases and J by 4 bases, and 11 bases separated the two germline ends. The CDR3 is 13 amino acids. Germline assignment: CDR1 SGHAT and CDR2 FQNNGV. CDR3 in amino acids: CASSIGTFTEAFF. CDR3 in DNA: TGTGCCAGCAGCATCGGGACGTTCACTGAAGCTTTCTTT.